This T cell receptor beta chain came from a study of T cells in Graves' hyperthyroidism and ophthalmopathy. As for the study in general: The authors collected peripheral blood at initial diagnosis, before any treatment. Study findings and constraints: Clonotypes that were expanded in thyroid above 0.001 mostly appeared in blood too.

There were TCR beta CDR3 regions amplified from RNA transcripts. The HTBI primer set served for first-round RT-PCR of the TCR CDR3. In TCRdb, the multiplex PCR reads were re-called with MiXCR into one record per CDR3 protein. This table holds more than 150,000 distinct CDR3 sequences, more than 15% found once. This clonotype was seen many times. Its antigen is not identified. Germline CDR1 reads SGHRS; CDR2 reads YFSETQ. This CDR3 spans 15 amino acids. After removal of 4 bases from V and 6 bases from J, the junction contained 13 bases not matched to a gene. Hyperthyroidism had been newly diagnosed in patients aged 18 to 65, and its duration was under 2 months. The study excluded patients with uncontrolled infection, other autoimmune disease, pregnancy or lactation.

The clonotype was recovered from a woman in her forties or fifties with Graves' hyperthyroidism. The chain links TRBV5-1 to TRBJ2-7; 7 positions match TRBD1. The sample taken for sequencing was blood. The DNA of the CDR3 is TGCGCCAGCAGCGTGCGGACAGGAGGCCCTGTCGAGCAGTACTTC. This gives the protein CASSVRTGGPVEQYF.